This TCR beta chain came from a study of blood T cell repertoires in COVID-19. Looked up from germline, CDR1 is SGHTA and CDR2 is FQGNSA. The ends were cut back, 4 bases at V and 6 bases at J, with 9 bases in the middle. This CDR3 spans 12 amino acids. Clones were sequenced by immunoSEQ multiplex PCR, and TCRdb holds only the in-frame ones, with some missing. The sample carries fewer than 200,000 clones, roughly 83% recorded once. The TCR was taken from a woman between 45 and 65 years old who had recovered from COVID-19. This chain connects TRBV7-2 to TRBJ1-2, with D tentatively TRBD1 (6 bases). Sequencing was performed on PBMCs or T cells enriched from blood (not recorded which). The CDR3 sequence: CASSSQGHGYTF. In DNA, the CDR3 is TGTGCCAGCAGCTCACAGGGCCATGGCTACACCTTC.